The table lists the clone carrying this TCR beta chain with many counts. Its antigen is undetermined. As part of library construction, unique molecular identifiers were attached to individual cDNA molecules. Each CDR3 protein is one row after TCRdb ran MiXCR on the 5' RACE reads. The data show some 35,000 distinct CDR3 sequences, just under 4% seen once. This entry belongs to a study of early T cells in non-severe SARS-CoV-2 infection. Looking at the study overall: RNA in bulk from unsorted whole blood was sequenced, and chains were unpaired.

Germline CDR1 is SGHTA and CDR2 is FQGNSA. This CDR3 contains 12 residues. Losses at the gene ends were 4 bases for V and 7 bases for J; bases not matched to a gene: 3. Study results and caveats: Using VDJdb, the matching emphasized anti-spike CD8 responses while missing private and CD4 specificities.

The chain employs TRBV7-2 and TRBJ1-1, with 7 bases matching TRBD1. Sequencing was carried out using whole blood. The sequence came from an adult who was a healthcare worker with PCR-confirmed SARS-CoV-2 infection or an uninfected control (not recorded which). Here the CDR3 DNA reads TGTGCCAGCAGCTCTCGGACAGGTGAAGCTTTCTTT. Amino acids: CASSSRTGEAFF.